Below, 8 T cell receptor beta chains from the same sample are listed, as sequenced in a study of blood T cell repertoires in COVID-19. TCRdb keeps only in-frame clones here, not all; method: immunoSEQ multiplex PCR. The sample has roughly 54,000 clones; approximately 91% are singletons. The specimen was peripheral blood. Receptors originate from a man aged 50-59 years with acute or convalescent COVID-19.

This chain links TRBV14 with TRBJ1-1; D possibly corresponds to TRBD1 (6 bases). Germline V gene sequence: CDR1 SGHDN, CDR2 FVKESK. This CDR3 spans 16 amino acids. The V and J ends lost 0 bases and 2 bases respectively, with 13 bases between them. The CDR3 sequence: CASSQDQGQGNTEAFF. The DNA for the CDR3 is TGTGCCAGCAGCCAAGATCAGGGGCAGGGCAACACTGAAGCTTTCTTT.

The CDR3 is CASSPKSPGELFF. CDR3 nucleotides: TGTGCCAGCTCACCGAAAAGCCCCGGGGAGCTGTTTTTT. This sequence joins TRBV18 and TRBJ2-2; no definite D call. The germline CDR1 and CDR2 sequences are KGHSH and LQKENI. CDR3 length: 13 amino acids. V shed 3 bases and J shed 6 bases, with 8 bases lying between them.

This clone was observed a single time. The J gene is TRBJ2-5, the V gene TRBV7-8; D may be TRBD1 (6 bases). This CDR3 has 15 residues. Per germline, CDR1 SGHVS and CDR2 FQNEAQ. Trimming removed 6 bases from V and 1 base from J, with 15 bases in between. CDR3 amino acids: CASSYPGERQETQYF. DNA of the CDR3: TGTGCCAGCAGTTATCCAGGGGAGCGCCAAGAGACCCAGTACTTC.

This clone has more than one count but fewer than ten. The V gene is TRBV3-1 (or the pseudogene TRBV3-2), the J gene TRBJ1-2, with TRBD1 identical over 8 bases. The germline CDR1 and CDR2 sequences are LGHDT and YNNKEL (reference sequence). The CDR3 length is 13 residues. Losses at the gene ends were 2 bases for V and 10 bases for J; bases not matched to a gene: 6. The CDR3 DNA follows: TGTGCCAGCAGCCAAAGGACAGGGACCTACTACACCTTC. Protein sequence: CASSQRTGTYYTF.

This rearrangement joins TRBV9 to TRBJ2-2, with 10 bases aligning to TRBD2. The germline CDR1 and CDR2 sequences are SGDLS and YYNGEE. J was trimmed by 6 bases and V by 0 bases; bases with no gene match: 2. The CDR3 consists of 15 residues. The DNA of the CDR3 is TGTGCCAGCAGCGTAGCTAGCGGGAGCGCCGGGGAGCTGTTTTTT. Its protein product is CASSVASGSAGELFF.

The genes are TRBV5-1 and TRBJ2-5, with D perhaps TRBD1 (5 bases). CDR1 SGHRS and CDR2 YFSETQ come from the germline V gene. V dropped 2 bases and J dropped 1 base, with 9 bases sitting between them. The CDR3 length is 14 residues. As DNA, the CDR3 is TGCGCCAGCAGCTTACGACAGATCCAAGAGACCCAGTACTTC. This encodes CASSLRQIQETQYF.

The gene calls are TRBV30 and TRBJ1-2; D not resolved. V was trimmed by 0 bases and J by 4 bases, leaving 15 bases between them. The germline gives CDR1 GTSNPN, CDR2 SVGIG (reference sequence). The CDR3 length is 15 residues. Here the CDR3 reads CAWSVLQAGSYGYTF. The DNA of the CDR3 is TGTGCCTGGAGTGTATTGCAGGCGGGTAGCTATGGCTACACCTTC. Full variable domain (remainder filled in from reference TRBV30 and TRBJ1-2): SQTIHQWPATLVQPVGSPLSLECTVEGTSNPNLYWYRQAAGRGLQLLFYSVGIGQISSEVPQNLSASRPQDRQFILSSKKLLLSDSGFYLCAWSVLQAGSYGYTFGSGTRLTVV.

This clone was counted a single time. The chain couples TRBV21-1 to TRBJ1-2; the D call of TRBD1 is as the table states it, not checked on the DNA. TRBV21-1 corresponds to a pseudogene. The CDR3 totals 11 residues. CDR3 sequence reads: CASAGLYGYTF. The CDR3 coding sequence is TGTGCCAGCGCTGGGCTCTATGGCTACACCTTC.